The 5 T cell receptor beta chains presented below share a single source sample, sequenced in a study of cytomegalovirus exposure and HLA in healthy donors. Primers for the PCR totalled 60 Vbeta and 13 Jbeta. TCRdb's copy holds only in-frame clones and misses some; the assay was immunoSEQ multiplex PCR. The sample has some 200,000 clones, approximately 78% seen once. The sample taken for sequencing was PBMCs. The receptors here all came from a woman between 50 and 59 years old in good health and CMV-seropositive.

The rearrangement links TRBV11-2 to TRBJ2-7, with 8 nucleotides matching TRBD2. CDR3 length equals 16 residues. Trimming took 0 bases from V and 3 from J; bases not matched to a gene: 7. CDR1 and CDR2 (germline): SGHAT, FQNNGV. The CDR3 DNA is TGTGCCAGCAGCTTAGACGGGGGGGCCCCTGACTACGAGCAGTACTTC. Amino acids: CASSLDGGAPDYEQYF. Looking up the rest from reference TRBV11-2 and TRBJ2-7 gives the full variable domain: EAGVAQSPRYKIIEKRQSVAFWCNPISGHATLYWYQQILGQGPKLLIQFQNNGVVDDSQLPKDRFSAERLKGVDSTLKIQPAKLEDSAVYLCASSLDGGAPDYEQYFGPGTRLTVT.

CDR3: CASSEKRESYEQFF. CDR3 coding DNA: TGCGCCAGCAGTGAGAAGCGGGAGAGTTATGAGCAGTTCTTC. This sequence joins TRBV10-1 and TRBJ2-1; 8 nucleotides agree with TRBD2. The length of the CDR3 is 14 residues. Germline trimming cut 2 bases from V and 8 bases from J; bases unmatched to any gene: 5. Germline V lookup: CDR1 WNHNN, CDR2 SYGVQD (reference sequence).

This chain connects TRBV15 to TRBJ2-1; maybe TRBD1 (6 bases). This CDR3 comprises 13 residues. CDR1 is LNHNV, CDR2 YYDKDF, per germline (reference sequence). Deletions cut 3 bases from V and 8 bases from J, with 11 bases between. This chain's CDR3 is CATSSLQGDEQFF. The CDR3 bases are TGTGCCACCAGCAGCCTACAGGGCGATGAGCAGTTCTTC.

The V call is TRBV6-5, the J call TRBJ1-3; D unclear. CDR3 length: 13 amino acids. CDR1 is MNHEY, CDR2 SVGAGI, per germline. V lost 6 bases to trimming and J lost 0 bases, with 6 bases between them. CDR3 nucleotides: TGTGCCAGCAGGACAACCTCTGGAAACACCATATATTTT. This encodes CASRTTSGNTIYF.

This clone showed up just once. The gene calls are TRBV27 and TRBJ2-7; 8 nucleotides align to TRBD1. This CDR3 contains 16 residues. After removal of 0 bases from V and 0 bases from J, the junction contained 4 bases not matched to a gene. Germline V gene sequence: CDR1 MNHEY, CDR2 SMNVEV (reference sequence). For the CDR3, the DNA is TGTGCCAGCAGTTTATCGGGGCAGGGGGCCTCCTACGAGCAGTACTTC. Translation: CASSLSGQGASYEQYF.